This T cell receptor (beta chain) comes out of a study of early T cells in non-severe SARS-CoV-2 infection. Looking at the study overall: Bulk RNA from unsorted whole blood was sequenced; chains were unpaired.

Attached unique molecular identifiers marked individual cDNA molecules. One entry per CDR3 protein, called by TCRdb with MiXCR from the 5' RACE reads. The data show around 78,000 distinct CDR3 sequences, with around a tenth seen just once and more than 7.5% held by the top ten. The trim removed 0 bases at V and 2 bases at J, leaving 6 bases unmatched. CDR3 length equals 16 residues. Germline CDR1 and CDR2: SGHNT and YYREEE (reference sequence). This clonotype was seen more than once but under ten times. The antigen is undetermined. Regarding the study as a whole: VDJdb-based matching was biased toward anti-spike CD8 responses and missed private and CD4 specificities.

The chain recombines TRBV5-4 with TRBJ2-5; TRBD2 agrees at 8 bases. The sequence was collected from an adult who was a healthcare worker with PCR-confirmed SARS-CoV-2 infection or an uninfected control (not recorded which). Here the sequenced sample was whole blood, taken at baseline. The CDR3 nucleotides read TGTGCCAGCAGCTTGGCCGGCGGGGGGCCTCAAGAGACCCAGTACTTC. Translating it yields CASSLAGGGPQETQYF.